What follows are 19 T cell receptor beta chains derived from one specimen sequenced in a study of identical twins. TCRdb processed the 5' RACE reads anew with MiXCR; each CDR3 protein has one entry. The sample lists 750,000 to 950,000 distinct CDR3 sequences; 9% to 15% were seen once. This sample was shared with a second study, whose subject was yellow fever vaccine responses in identical twins.

Source material: PBMCs. The receptors come from a woman younger than 30 in good health.

This rearrangement joins TRBV20-1 to TRBJ1-4; no definite D call. The V end lost 6 bases, the J end lost 0 bases, and 8 bases lay between the germline ends. Germline V gene data show CDR1 as DFQATT and CDR2 as SNEGSKA (reference sequence). CDR3 size: 13 residues. In DNA form, the CDR3 reads TGCAGTGCCCCAGAAGCAACTAATGAAAAACTGTTTTTT. Residues: CSAPEATNEKLFF.

As DNA, the CDR3 is TGTGCCATCAGTGAGTCGGGGTACAATCAGCCCCAGCATTTT. Its protein product is CAISESGYNQPQHF. V is TRBV10-3 and J is TRBJ1-5; D uncertain. The CDR3 sequence is 14 residues long. The V end lost 0 bases, the J end lost 3 bases, and 6 bases lay between the germline ends. Germline CDR1 reads ENHRY; CDR2 reads SYGVKD.

This clonotype has more than one count but fewer than ten. The chain combines TRBV15 with TRBJ2-1, with 11 bases aligning to TRBD1. This CDR3 contains 14 residues. The trim removed 7 bases at V and 7 bases at J, leaving 6 bases unmatched. Germline values: CDR1 LNHNV, CDR2 YYDKDF (reference sequence). This CDR3 reads CATTWTGGMNEQFF. The CDR3 region has the DNA TGTGCCACCACATGGACAGGGGGCATGAATGAGCAGTTCTTC.

The chain's CDR3 is CASRPFVGATGELFF. CDR3 DNA: TGTGCCAGCCGCCCGTTCGTTGGGGCGACCGGGGAGCTGTTTTTT. The V gene is TRBV2, the J gene TRBJ2-2, with a tentative D call TRBD1 (5 bases). The CDR3 consists of 15 residues. Per the germline V gene, CDR1 is SNHLY and CDR2 is FYNNEI. V was pared by 8 bases and J by 5 bases, with 18 bases between.

With respect to this clonotype: The junction departs from the called germline gene at one end, perhaps through a read error. The chain is built from TRBV15 and TRBJ2-1; D perhaps matches TRBD2 (5 bases). Per the germline V gene, CDR1 is LNHNV and CDR2 is YYDKDF (reference sequence). The length of the CDR3 is 15 residues. This CDR3 is CATSSGVSSYNEQLF. The CDR3 DNA reads TGTGCCACCAGCAGCGGGGTTAGCTCCTACAATGAGCAGCTCTTC.

V and J are TRBV12-3 or TRBV12-4 and TRBJ2-1; 11 bases agree with TRBD2. The CDR3 length is 16 residues. Trimming took 1 base from V and 4 from J; bases not matched to a gene: 3. The CDR3 is CASSLVAGGKYNEQFF. CDR3 in DNA: TGTGCCAGCAGTTTAGTAGCGGGAGGGAAGTACAATGAGCAGTTCTTC.

This sequence joins TRBV20-1 and TRBJ2-2; 7 bases fit TRBD2. The junction had 9 bases not matched to a gene; V was cut back by 5 bases and J by 0 bases. The CDR3 has 16 residues. Germline CDR1 and CDR2: DFQATT and SNEGSKA (reference sequence). CDR3 nucleotide sequence: TGCAGTGCTGATAGGGCTAGCGGACCGAACACCGGGGAGCTGTTTTTT. Its translation: CSADRASGPNTGELFF.

This clonotype was seen a handful of times. The chain carries TRBV12-3 or TRBV12-4 and TRBJ1-4; D ambiguous. V was pared by 6 bases and J by 7 bases, with 12 bases between. The CDR3 is made up of 13 amino acids. The CDR3 region has the DNA TGTGCCAGCAGGGCGGTGGGCTTTGAAAAACTGTTTTTT. Translation gives CASRAVGFEKLFF.

The rearrangement uses TRBV12-3 or TRBV12-4 and TRBJ2-1; TRBD2 agrees at 7 bases. This CDR3 has 14 residues. Trimming removed 3 bases from V and 4 bases from J; junction bases left unmatched: 3. The CDR3 region has the DNA TGTGCCAGCAGTTTGCGGGAGCGATACAATGAGCAGTTCTTC. This codes for CASSLRERYNEQFF.

This clonotype has a handful of counts. The chain uses TRBV27 and TRBJ1-1, with a weak D call TRBD1 (5 bases). Germline V CDR1 and CDR2: MNHEY, SMNVEV (reference sequence). This CDR3 is built from 15 residues. The ends were cut back, 4 bases at V and 5 bases at J, with 17 bases in the middle. The CDR3 spells CASSSAGTVGTEAFF. The CDR3 DNA follows: TGTGCCAGCAGTTCGGCCGGGACGGTTGGTACTGAAGCTTTCTTT.

This clonotype was seen a handful of times. The chain recombines TRBV12-5 with TRBJ2-1; 12 nucleotides agree with TRBD2. The germline V gene has CDR1 LGHNT and CDR2 FRNRAP. With 2 bases clipped from V and 4 bases from J, the junction kept 18 bases outside the gene matches. CDR3 size: 21 residues. The CDR3 DNA sequence: TGTGCTAGTGGTTTGTCACCCCTCCCGGCTAGCGGGAGGGCTATTTACAATGAGCAGTTCTTC. It translates to CASGLSPLPASGRAIYNEQFF.

This clonotype was found a few times. The gene calls are TRBV12-3 or TRBV12-4 and TRBJ2-5; 8 nucleotides agree with TRBD2. Unmatched junction bases numbered 3, after V lost 6 bases and J lost 9 bases. This CDR3 spans 11 amino acids. The CDR3: CASSPGGAQYF. The CDR3 DNA reads as TGTGCCAGCAGCCCGGGGGGGGCCCAGTACTTC.

The chain joins TRBV20-1 to TRBJ1-5; D not certain. The CDR3 is 16 residues long. Trimming took 4 bases from V and 2 from J, leaving 18 bases between them. In germline, CDR1 is DFQATT, CDR2 SNEGSKA (reference sequence). CDR3: CSATKAAVRRNQPQHF. CDR3 nucleotides: TGCAGTGCTACGAAGGCGGCAGTACGGCGCAATCAGCCCCAGCATTTT.

This clonotype was seen repeatedly, ten times or more. J is TRBJ2-7 and V is TRBV27; 9 positions agree with TRBD2. V shed 3 bases and J 2 bases; nucleotides not matched to a gene: 2. The CDR3 is made up of 14 amino acids. Germline V gene lookup returns CDR1 MNHEY and CDR2 SMNVEV (reference sequence). The CDR3 nucleotides are TGTGCCAGCAGTTTTCTAGCGGGACCCTACGAGCAGTACTTC. Protein sequence: CASSFLAGPYEQYF.

The chain has TRBV27 and TRBJ1-6; D is possibly TRBD1 (6 bases). The CDR3 spans 12 residues. Germline V gives CDR1 MNHEY, CDR2 SMNVEV (reference sequence). The DNA of the CDR3 is TGTGCGACAGGATTAATTAATTCACCCCTCCACTTT. Translated, it gives CATGLINSPLHF.

The chain employs TRBV5-1 and TRBJ2-2, with D perhaps TRBD2 (6 bases). Deletions cut 0 bases from V and 4 bases from J, with 25 bases between. The CDR3 consists of 20 residues. Germline values: CDR1 SGHRS, CDR2 YFSETQ. In DNA, the CDR3 is TGCGCCAGCAGCTTGGCTTTTTTGGGGAGGCCGTGGCGACCCACCGGGGAGCTGTTTTTT. As protein: CASSLAFLGRPWRPTGELFF.

The rearrangement joins TRBV4-1 to TRBJ1-5; D might be TRBD1 (5 bases). The CDR3 sequence is 13 residues long. V was shortened by 4 bases and J by 10 bases, with 14 bases between the two germline ends. Germline V gene lookup returns CDR1 MGHRA and CDR2 YSYEKL. The CDR3 is CASSRTDSSPQHF. Written as DNA, the CDR3 is TGCGCCAGCAGCCGAACCGACAGCTCCCCCCAGCATTTT.

The genes are TRBV2 and TRBJ2-1, with 9 bases lining up with TRBD2. Unmatched junction bases numbered 6, after V lost 7 bases and J lost 8 bases. Germline lookup yields CDR1 SNHLY and CDR2 FYNNEI. This CDR3 comprises 13 residues. The chain's CDR3 is CASKAGGPDEQFF. The CDR3 DNA follows: TGTGCCAGCAAGGCGGGAGGGCCCGATGAGCAGTTCTTC.

This clonotype was seen a handful of times. J is TRBJ1-1 and V is TRBV15; 9 bases are a match to TRBD1. Trimming at V came to 4 bases and at J to 9 bases, leaving 6 bases not matched to a gene. There are 13 residues in the CDR3. Per the germline V gene, CDR1 is LNHNV and CDR2 is YYDKDF (reference sequence). CDR3 amino acids: CATSTNRGQQAFF. The CDR3 DNA is TGTGCCACCAGCACGAACAGGGGGCAACAAGCTTTCTTT.